This TCR beta chain was found in a study of CD8+CD57+ T cells in acquired aplastic anemia. Study-level information: DNA per sorted CD4+ or CD8+ sample ranged about 0.18 to 30 ug, averaging about 3 ug. Study-level findings and limits: Between patients and controls, CD8+ Simpson's diversity did not vary significantly. Researchers report that twenty-nine CD8+ CDR3 sequences appeared in both patients and controls.

The TCR beta profiling, which covered VDJ combination and CDR3 sequence, was carried out using genomic DNA as the template. In TCRdb, the reads were re-called with MiXCR into one record per CDR3 protein. The sample has 250,000 to 300,000 distinct CDR3 sequences; around 60% are singletons. Details on this clonotype: What it binds is unknown.

This TCR derives from a human donor with severe aplastic anemia or a healthy control (not recorded which). Sample: sorted CD4+, CD8+, or CD8+CD57+ T cells (not recorded which) from PBMCs.

The CDR3 DNA reads TGTGCCAGCAGTAAGGGACTAGCGGGTGAGCAGTTCTTC. The encoded protein is CASSKGLAGEQFF. The chain couples TRBV2 to TRBJ2-1; 12 bases agree with TRBD2. Germline CDR1 and CDR2: SNHLY and FYNNEI. V gave up 5 bases and J gave up 9 bases; unmatched junction bases: 2. The CDR3 sequence is 13 residues long.